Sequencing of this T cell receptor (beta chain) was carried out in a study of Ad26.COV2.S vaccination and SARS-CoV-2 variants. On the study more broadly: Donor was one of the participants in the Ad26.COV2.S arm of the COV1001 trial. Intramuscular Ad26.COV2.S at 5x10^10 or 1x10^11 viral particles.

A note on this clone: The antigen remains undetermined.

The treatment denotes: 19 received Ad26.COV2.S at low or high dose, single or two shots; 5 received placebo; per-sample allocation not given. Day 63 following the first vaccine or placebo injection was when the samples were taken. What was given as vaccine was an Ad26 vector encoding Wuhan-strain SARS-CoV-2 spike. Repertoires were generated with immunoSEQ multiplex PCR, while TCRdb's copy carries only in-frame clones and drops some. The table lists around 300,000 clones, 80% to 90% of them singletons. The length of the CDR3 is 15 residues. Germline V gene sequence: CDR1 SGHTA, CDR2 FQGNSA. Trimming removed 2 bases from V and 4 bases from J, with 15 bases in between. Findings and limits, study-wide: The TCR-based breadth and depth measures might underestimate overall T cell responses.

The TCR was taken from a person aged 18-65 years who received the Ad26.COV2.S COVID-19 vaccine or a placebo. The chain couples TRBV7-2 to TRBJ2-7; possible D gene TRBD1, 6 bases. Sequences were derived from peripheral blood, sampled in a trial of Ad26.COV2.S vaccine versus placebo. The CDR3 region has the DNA TGTGCCAGCAGCTTAAGTCCGAGTCAGGGGTACGAGCAGTACTTC. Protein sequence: CASSLSPSQGYEQYF. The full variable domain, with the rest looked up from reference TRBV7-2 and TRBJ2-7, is GAGVSQSPSNKVTEKGKDVELRCDPISGHTALYWYRQSLGQGLEFLIYFQGNSAPDKSGLPSDRFSAERTGGSVSTLTIQRTQQEDSAVYLCASSLSPSQGYEQYFGPGTRLTVT.